This T cell receptor (beta chain) was observed in a study of blood T cell repertoires in COVID-19. TCRdb's table, derived via immunoSEQ multiplex PCR, lists solely in-frame clones and lacks some. There are 46,000 or so clones in the sample; 90% occur only once, and around 17% lies in the top ten. Deletions cut 3 bases from V and 4 bases from J, with 10 bases between. CDR1 and CDR2 (germline): SGHAT, FQNNGV. This CDR3 is 13 amino acids long. The chain carries TRBV11-2 and TRBJ2-7; D remains unclear. This receptor was identified in a man in his 70s with active COVID-19. The specimen was peripheral blood. For the CDR3, the DNA is TGTGCCAGCAGCTTGAGCAGCGAATACGAGCAGTACTTC. Its protein is CASSLSSEYEQYF.